This T cell receptor (beta chain) appears in the sequencing data of a study of blood T cell repertoires in COVID-19. Methods used by the authors: Researchers report that nucleated cell counts were estimated from reference gene primer amplification. This table comes from immunoSEQ multiplex PCR, and its TCRdb copy is limited to in-frame clones, with some not included. V, J and clone size reflect that table, while D and trimming were determined from the DNA. The table includes 70,000 to 80,000 clones, approximately 90% detected once. Sequencing was performed on peripheral blood. The clonotype originates from a woman between 50 and 59 years old with acute or convalescent COVID-19.

The CDR3 DNA is TGTGCCAGTAGTCCTTCGACTAGCGGGAGAACAGATACGCAGTATTTT. Translating it yields CASSPSTSGRTDTQYF. The J gene is TRBJ2-3, the V gene TRBV19, with TRBD2 identical over 12 bases. In germline, CDR1 is LNHDA, CDR2 SQIVND (reference sequence). The V segment lost 5 bases and the J segment 3 bases; nucleotides outside the gene matches: 6. The CDR3 runs to 16 residues.